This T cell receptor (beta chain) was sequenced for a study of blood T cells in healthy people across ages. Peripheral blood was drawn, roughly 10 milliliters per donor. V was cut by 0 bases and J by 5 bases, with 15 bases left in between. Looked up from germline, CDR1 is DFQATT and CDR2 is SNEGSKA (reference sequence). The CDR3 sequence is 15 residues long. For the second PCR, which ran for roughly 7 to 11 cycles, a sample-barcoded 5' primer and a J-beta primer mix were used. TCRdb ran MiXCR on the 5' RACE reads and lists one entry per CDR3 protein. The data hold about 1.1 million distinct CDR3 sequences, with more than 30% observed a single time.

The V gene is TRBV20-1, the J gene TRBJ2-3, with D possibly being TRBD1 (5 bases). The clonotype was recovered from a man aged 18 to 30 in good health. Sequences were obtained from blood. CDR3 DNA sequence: TGCAGTGCTAGAGATCTCGGCAGGGTGGGAGATACGCAGTATTTT. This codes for CSARDLGRVGDTQYF.